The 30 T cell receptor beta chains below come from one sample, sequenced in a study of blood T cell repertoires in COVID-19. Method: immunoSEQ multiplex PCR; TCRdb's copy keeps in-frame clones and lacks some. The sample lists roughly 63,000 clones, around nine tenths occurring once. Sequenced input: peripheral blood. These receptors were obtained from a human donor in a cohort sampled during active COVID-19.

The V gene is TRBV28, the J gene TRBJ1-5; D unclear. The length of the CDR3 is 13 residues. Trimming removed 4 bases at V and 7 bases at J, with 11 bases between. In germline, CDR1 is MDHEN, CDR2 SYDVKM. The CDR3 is CASSSSLRQPQHF. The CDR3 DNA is TGTGCCAGCAGTTCGTCGCTCCGGCAGCCCCAGCATTTT.

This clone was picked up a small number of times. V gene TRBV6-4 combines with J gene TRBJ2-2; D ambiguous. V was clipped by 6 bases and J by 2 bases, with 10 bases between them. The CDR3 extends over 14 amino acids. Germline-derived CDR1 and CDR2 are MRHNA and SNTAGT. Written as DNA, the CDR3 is TGTGCCAGCAGAGGAGTTGCCAACACCGGGGAGCTGTTTTTT. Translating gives CASRGVANTGELFF.

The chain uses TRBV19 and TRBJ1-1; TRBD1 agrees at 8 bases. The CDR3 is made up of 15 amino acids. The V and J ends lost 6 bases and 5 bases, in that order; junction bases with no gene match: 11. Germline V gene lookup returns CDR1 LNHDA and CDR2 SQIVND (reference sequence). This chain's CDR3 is CASSDRGYLGTEAFF. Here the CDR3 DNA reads TGTGCCAGTAGCGACAGGGGATATCTGGGAACTGAAGCTTTCTTT.

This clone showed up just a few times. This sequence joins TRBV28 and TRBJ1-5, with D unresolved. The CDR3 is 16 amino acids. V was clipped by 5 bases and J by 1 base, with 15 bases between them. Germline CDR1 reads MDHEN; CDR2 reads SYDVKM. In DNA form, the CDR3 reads TGTGCCAGCAGTAGCGCAGATCTACCAAGCAATCAGCCCCAGCATTTT. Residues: CASSSADLPSNQPQHF.

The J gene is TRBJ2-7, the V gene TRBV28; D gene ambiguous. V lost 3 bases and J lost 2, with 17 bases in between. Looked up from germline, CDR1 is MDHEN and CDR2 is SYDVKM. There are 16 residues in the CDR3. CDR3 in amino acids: CASSFRIVHPTYEQYF. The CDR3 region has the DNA TGTGCCAGCAGTTTCCGAATAGTGCACCCGACCTACGAGCAGTACTTC.

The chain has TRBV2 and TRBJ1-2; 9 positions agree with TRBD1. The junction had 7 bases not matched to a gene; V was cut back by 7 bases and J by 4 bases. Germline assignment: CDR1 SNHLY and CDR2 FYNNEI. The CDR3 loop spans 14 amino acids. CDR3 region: CASITGGWGYGYTF. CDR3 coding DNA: TGTGCCAGCATCACAGGGGGCTGGGGCTATGGCTACACCTTC.

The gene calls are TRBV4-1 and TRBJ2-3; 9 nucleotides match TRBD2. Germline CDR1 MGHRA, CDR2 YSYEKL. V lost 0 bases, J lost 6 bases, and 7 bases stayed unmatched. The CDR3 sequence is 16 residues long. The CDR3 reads CASSQEMASGKDTQYF. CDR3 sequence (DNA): TGCGCCAGCAGCCAAGAAATGGCTAGCGGGAAGGATACGCAGTATTTT.

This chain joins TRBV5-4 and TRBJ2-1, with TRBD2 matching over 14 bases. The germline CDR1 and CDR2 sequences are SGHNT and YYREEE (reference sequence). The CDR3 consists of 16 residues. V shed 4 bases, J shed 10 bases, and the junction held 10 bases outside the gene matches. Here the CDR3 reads CASSPRKTSGGAEQFF. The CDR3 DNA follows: TGTGCCAGCAGCCCAAGAAAGACTAGCGGGGGGGCGGAGCAGTTCTTC.

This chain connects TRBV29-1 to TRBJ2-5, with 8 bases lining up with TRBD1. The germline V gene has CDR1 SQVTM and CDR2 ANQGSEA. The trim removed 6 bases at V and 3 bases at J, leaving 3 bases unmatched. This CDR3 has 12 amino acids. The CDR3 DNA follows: TGCAGCGTCGACAGGGGTAAAGAGACCCAGTACTTC. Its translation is CSVDRGKETQYF.

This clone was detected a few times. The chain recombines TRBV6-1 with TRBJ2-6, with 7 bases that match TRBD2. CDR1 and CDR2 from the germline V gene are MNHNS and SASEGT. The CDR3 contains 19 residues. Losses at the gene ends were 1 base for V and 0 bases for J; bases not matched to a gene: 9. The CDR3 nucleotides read TGTGCCAGCAGTGAAGGAATCGCGGGAGTGAGCTCTGGGGCCAACGTCCTGACTTTC. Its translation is CASSEGIAGVSSGANVLTF.

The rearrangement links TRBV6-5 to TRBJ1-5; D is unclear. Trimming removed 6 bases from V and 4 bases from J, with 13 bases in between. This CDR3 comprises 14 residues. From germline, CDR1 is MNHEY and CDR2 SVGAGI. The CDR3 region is CASSLGPGNQPQHF. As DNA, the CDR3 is TGTGCCAGCAGCCTCGGTCCCGGGAATCAGCCCCAGCATTTT.

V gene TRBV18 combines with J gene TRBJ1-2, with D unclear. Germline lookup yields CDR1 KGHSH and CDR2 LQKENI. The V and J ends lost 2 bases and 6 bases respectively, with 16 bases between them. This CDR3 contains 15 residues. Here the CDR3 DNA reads TGTGCCAGCTCACCAGTAAACTCCCGTCGAGATGGCTACACCTTC. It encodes CASSPVNSRRDGYTF.

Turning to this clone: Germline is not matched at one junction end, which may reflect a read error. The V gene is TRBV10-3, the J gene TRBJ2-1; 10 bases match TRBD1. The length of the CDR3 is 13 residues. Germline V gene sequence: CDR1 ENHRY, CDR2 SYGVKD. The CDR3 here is CANRDRGYDEQFF. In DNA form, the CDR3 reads TGTGCCAACCGGGACAGGGGCTACGATGAGCAGTTCTTC.

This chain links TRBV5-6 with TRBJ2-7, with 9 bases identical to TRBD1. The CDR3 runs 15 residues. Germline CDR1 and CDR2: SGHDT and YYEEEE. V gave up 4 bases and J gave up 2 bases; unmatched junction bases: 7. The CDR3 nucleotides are TGTGCCAGCAGCGCAGGACAGGGGACCACCTACGAGCAGTACTTC. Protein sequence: CASSAGQGTTYEQYF.

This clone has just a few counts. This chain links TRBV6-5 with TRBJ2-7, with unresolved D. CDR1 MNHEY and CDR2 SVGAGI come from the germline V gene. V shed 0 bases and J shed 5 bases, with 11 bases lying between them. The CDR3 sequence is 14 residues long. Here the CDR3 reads CASSYSANKNEQYF. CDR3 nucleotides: TGTGCCAGCAGTTACTCGGCAAATAAGAACGAGCAGTACTTC.

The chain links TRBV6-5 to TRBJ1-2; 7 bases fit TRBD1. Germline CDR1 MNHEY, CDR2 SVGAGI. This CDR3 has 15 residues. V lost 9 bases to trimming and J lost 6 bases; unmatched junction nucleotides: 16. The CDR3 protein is CASKSGQDFSHGYTF. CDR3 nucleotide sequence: TGTGCCAGTAAATCCGGACAGGACTTCTCTCATGGCTACACCTTC.

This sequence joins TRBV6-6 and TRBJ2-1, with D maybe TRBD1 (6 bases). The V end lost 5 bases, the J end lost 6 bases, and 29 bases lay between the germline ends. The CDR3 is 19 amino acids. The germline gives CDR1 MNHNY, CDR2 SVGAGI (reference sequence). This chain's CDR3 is CASSPDSFSHRVTSNEQFF. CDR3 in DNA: TGTGCCAGCAGTCCCGATTCCTTTTCTCACAGGGTAACCTCCAATGAGCAGTTCTTC.

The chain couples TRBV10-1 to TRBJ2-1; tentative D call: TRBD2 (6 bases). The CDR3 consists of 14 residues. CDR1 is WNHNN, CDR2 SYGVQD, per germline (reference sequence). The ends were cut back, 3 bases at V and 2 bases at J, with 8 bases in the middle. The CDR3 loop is CASSDGGPYNEQFF. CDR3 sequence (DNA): TGCGCCAGCAGTGACGGGGGTCCCTACAATGAGCAGTTCTTC.

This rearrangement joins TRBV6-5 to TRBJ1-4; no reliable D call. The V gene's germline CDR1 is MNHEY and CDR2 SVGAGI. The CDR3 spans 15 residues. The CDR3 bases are TGTGCTAGCTCCGCCACGGGTTTAACTAATGAAAAACTGTTTTTT. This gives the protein CASSATGLTNEKLFF.

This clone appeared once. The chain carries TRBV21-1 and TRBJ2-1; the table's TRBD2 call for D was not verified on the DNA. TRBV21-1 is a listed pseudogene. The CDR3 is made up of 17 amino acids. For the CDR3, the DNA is TGTGCCAGCAGCGGTATAAGGAGGGAGGGTGCCTACAATGAGCAGTTCTTC. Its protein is CASSGIRREGAYNEQFF.

The CDR3 region is CASSLGGTGFLYGYTF. The CDR3 region has the DNA TGTGCCAGCAGCTTGGGGGGGACAGGTTTCCTCTATGGCTACACCTTC. The genes are TRBV5-5 and TRBJ1-2, with TRBD1 identical over 8 bases. There are 16 residues in the CDR3. The germline gives CDR1 SGHKS, CDR2 YYEKEE (reference sequence). The ends lost 0 bases at V and 4 bases at J; junction bases unmatched: 8.

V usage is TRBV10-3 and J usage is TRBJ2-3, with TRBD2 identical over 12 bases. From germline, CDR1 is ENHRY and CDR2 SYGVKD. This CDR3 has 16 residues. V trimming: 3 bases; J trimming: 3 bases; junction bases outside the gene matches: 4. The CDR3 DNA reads TGTGCCATCAGTGATATTCTAGCGGGAGGGACAGATACGCAGTATTTT. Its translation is CAISDILAGGTDTQYF.

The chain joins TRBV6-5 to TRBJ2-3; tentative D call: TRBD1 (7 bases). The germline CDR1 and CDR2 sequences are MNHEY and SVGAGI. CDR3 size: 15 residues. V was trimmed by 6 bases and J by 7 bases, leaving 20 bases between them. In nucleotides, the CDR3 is TGTGCCAGCAGGCCCCCGTCAGGGGGGTCCTATACGCAGTATTTT. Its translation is CASRPPSGGSYTQYF.

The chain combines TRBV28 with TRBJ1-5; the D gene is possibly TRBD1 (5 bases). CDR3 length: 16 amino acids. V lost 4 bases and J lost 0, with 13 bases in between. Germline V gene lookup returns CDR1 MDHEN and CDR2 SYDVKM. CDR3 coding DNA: TGTGCCAGCAGTTCTTCCCCCCAGGGTAGCAATCAGCCCCAGCATTTT. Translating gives CASSSSPQGSNQPQHF.

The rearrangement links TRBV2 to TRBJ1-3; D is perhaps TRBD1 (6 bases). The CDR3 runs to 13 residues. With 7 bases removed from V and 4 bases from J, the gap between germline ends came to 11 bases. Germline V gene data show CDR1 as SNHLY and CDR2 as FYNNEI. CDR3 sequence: CASMGAGGNTIYF. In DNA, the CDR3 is TGTGCCAGCATGGGGGCAGGGGGAAACACCATATATTTT.

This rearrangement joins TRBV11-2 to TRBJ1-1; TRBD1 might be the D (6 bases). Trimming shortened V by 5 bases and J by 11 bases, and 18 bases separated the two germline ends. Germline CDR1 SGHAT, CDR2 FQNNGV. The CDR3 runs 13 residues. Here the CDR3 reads CASSAPTGISAFF. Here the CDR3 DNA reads TGTGCCAGCAGCGCCCCTACAGGGATCAGCGCTTTCTTT.

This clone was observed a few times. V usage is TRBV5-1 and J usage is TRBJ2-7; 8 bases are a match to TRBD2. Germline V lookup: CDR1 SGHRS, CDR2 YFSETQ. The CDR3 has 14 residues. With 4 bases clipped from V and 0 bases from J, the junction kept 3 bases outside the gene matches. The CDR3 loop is CASSPGTSSYEQYF. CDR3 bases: TGCGCCAGCAGCCCCGGGACTAGCTCCTACGAGCAGTACTTC.

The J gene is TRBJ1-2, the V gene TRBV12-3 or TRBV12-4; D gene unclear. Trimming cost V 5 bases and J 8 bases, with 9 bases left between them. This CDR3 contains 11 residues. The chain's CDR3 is CASSRIRGYTF. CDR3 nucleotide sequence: TGTGCCAGCAGTCGTATCCGGGGCTACACCTTC.

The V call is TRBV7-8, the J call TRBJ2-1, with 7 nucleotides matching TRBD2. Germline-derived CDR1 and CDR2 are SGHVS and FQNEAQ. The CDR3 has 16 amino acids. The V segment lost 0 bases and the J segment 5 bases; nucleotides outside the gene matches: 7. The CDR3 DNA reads TGTGCCAGCAGCTTAGCGGGGTCGGGAGGCCACAATGAGCAGTTCTTC. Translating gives CASSLAGSGGHNEQFF. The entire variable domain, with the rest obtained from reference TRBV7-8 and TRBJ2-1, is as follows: GAGVSQSPRYKVAKRGQDVALRCDPISGHVSLFWYQQALGQGPEFLTYFQNEAQLDKSGLPSDRFFAERPEGSVSTLKIQRTQQEDSAVYLCASSLAGSGGHNEQFFGPGTRLTVL.

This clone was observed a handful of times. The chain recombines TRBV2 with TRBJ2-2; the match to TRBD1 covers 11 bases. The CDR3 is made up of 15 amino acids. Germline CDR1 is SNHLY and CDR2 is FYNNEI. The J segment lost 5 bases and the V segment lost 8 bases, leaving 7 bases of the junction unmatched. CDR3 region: CASGGGQGGTGELFF. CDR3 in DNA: TGTGCCAGCGGTGGGGGACAGGGGGGAACCGGGGAGCTGTTTTTT.